Listed below are T cell receptor beta chains from one sample, sequenced in a study of blood T cell repertoires in COVID-19. Here immunoSEQ multiplex PCR was the method, and the copy in TCRdb shows in-frame clones only, minus some. The table includes roughly 360,000 clones, roughly four fifths detected once. Sequencing was done on a sample of PBMCs or T cells enriched from blood (not recorded which). Source of these receptors: a woman between 45 and 65 years old who had recovered from COVID-19. Each CDR3 is given with its conserved first and last residue. Fields, in order: V gene, CDR3 length, D gene, J gene, CDR3 protein. A D gene is named only where the DNA matches it firmly.

v_call: TRBV6-2/TRBV6-3; cdr3_length: 16; d_call: -; j_call: TRBJ2-2; cdr3_aa: CASSYRATANTGELFF
v_call: TRBV21-1; cdr3_length: 17; d_call: -; j_call: TRBJ2-2; cdr3_aa: CASPLKSDSANTGELFF
v_call: TRBV19; cdr3_length: 14; d_call: -; j_call: TRBJ2-5; cdr3_aa: CASRDDSLQETQYF
v_call: TRBV2; cdr3_length: 14; d_call: TRBD1; j_call: TRBJ1-2; cdr3_aa: CASSVVDRGSGYTF
v_call: TRBV3-1/TRBV3-2; cdr3_length: 12; d_call: -; j_call: TRBJ1-2; cdr3_aa: CASRQGNHGYTF
v_call: TRBV12-3/TRBV12-4; cdr3_length: 13; d_call: -; j_call: TRBJ1-1; cdr3_aa: CASSPNRFTEAFF
v_call: TRBV7-2; cdr3_length: 12; d_call: -; j_call: TRBJ1-3; cdr3_aa: CASSLDGVPIYF
v_call: TRBV29-1; cdr3_length: 13; d_call: -; j_call: TRBJ1-2; cdr3_aa: CSVGGEGLYGYTF
v_call: TRBV6-2/TRBV6-3; cdr3_length: 19; d_call: TRBD2; j_call: TRBJ2-1; cdr3_aa: CASSYSVSGRTSSYNEQFF
v_call: TRBV6-5; cdr3_length: 14; d_call: TRBD1; j_call: TRBJ1-4; cdr3_aa: CASSRQGGNEKLFF
v_call: TRBV5-1; cdr3_length: 15; d_call: -; j_call: TRBJ2-7; cdr3_aa: CASSGGVVGIYEQYF
v_call: TRBV5-1; cdr3_length: 16; d_call: -; j_call: TRBJ1-2; cdr3_aa: CASSPGGRTNRLGWTF
v_call: TRBV18; cdr3_length: 15; d_call: TRBD2; j_call: TRBJ2-2; cdr3_aa: CASSPRQGGTGELFF
v_call: TRBV5-1; cdr3_length: 15; d_call: TRBD1; j_call: TRBJ2-7; cdr3_aa: CASSEQTGIRYEQYF
v_call: TRBV6-4; cdr3_length: 14; d_call: TRBD1; j_call: TRBJ1-1; cdr3_aa: CASSESWDRSEAFF
v_call: TRBV29-1; cdr3_length: 14; d_call: TRBD1; j_call: TRBJ1-1; cdr3_aa: CSVGQGVLNTEAFF
v_call: TRBV18; cdr3_length: 16; d_call: TRBD1; j_call: TRBJ2-1; cdr3_aa: CASSPRGQGSYNEQFF
v_call: TRBV25-1; cdr3_length: 11; d_call: -; j_call: TRBJ1-6; cdr3_aa: CASTVGGPLHF
v_call: TRBV5-1; cdr3_length: 17; d_call: TRBD1; j_call: TRBJ2-2; cdr3_aa: CASSWRPGTGVTGELFF
v_call: TRBV27; cdr3_length: 14; d_call: -; j_call: TRBJ1-2; cdr3_aa: CASSFLGVDYGYTF
v_call: TRBV18; cdr3_length: 13; d_call: -; j_call: TRBJ2-5; cdr3_aa: CASSQQYQETQYF
v_call: TRBV9; cdr3_length: 15; d_call: TRBD1; j_call: TRBJ1-2; cdr3_aa: CASSGDPRQGTGYTF
v_call: TRBV5-8; cdr3_length: 15; d_call: TRBD2; j_call: TRBJ2-1; cdr3_aa: CASSLVLAGGDEQFF
v_call: TRBV11-3; cdr3_length: 14; d_call: -; j_call: TRBJ1-2; cdr3_aa: CASSLEGAGDGYTF
v_call: TRBV4-3; cdr3_length: 14; d_call: -; j_call: TRBJ2-1; cdr3_aa: CASSQDRDINEQFF
v_call: TRBV5-6; cdr3_length: 15; d_call: TRBD1; j_call: TRBJ1-2; cdr3_aa: CASSSDRGQGYGYTF
v_call: TRBV11-2; cdr3_length: 13; d_call: -; j_call: TRBJ2-5; cdr3_aa: CASSSNSGETQYF
v_call: TRBV30; cdr3_length: 14; d_call: -; j_call: TRBJ1-2; cdr3_aa: CAWSVRAPNYGYTF
v_call: TRBV7-9; cdr3_length: 14; d_call: -; j_call: TRBJ2-7; cdr3_aa: CASSLAATYYEQYF